The clone carrying this T cell receptor beta chain appeared a few times. Its antigen is undetermined. The data derive from a study of vaccination and CD4 T cells after COVID-19. V was cut by 1 base and J by 0 bases, with 3 bases left in between. CDR3 length: 13 residues. From germline, CDR1 is SNHLY and CDR2 FYNNEI. The sample's treatment: roughly 10-day PBMC culture with coronavirus spike peptide pools or control peptides (ViraFEST assay). With the Oncomine TCR Beta short-read assay, DNA from cultured CD4+ T cells was sequenced. TCRdb itself ran the PCR reads through MiXCR, one entry per CDR3 protein. The table includes 15,000 to 20,000 distinct CDR3 sequences, around 60% detected once.

The sequence was collected from a human donor who had recovered from COVID-19. The chain recombines TRBV2 with TRBJ2-5; D gene unclear. Sequenced material: CD4+ T cells from blood, cultured in vitro. The CDR3 DNA follows: TGTGCCAGCAGTGAAGACTACCAAGAGACCCAGTACTTC. Amino acids: CASSEDYQETQYF.